The next 20 T cell receptor beta chains were all read from a single sample in a study of cytomegalovirus exposure and HLA in healthy donors (TCRdb year 2017). Receptors were amplified or captured by the immunoSEQ multiplex PCR assay. TCRdb limited this immuneACCESS table to in-frame rearrangements with V and J called. A share of clones is missing; checked studies link under half to unresolved V genes, and the rest is unexplained. Here the sample has some 45,000 clones; approximately 93% occur a single time. About 7.8% of the sample goes to the ten largest clones. The sequenced material came from PBMCs. The receptors were gathered from a woman between 18 and 29 years old in good health and CMV-seropositive.

The chain uses TRBV6-1 and TRBJ2-7, with a tentative D call TRBD1 (8 bases). CDR3 length equals 15 residues. V was pared by 6 bases and J by 2 bases, with 17 bases between. Germline V lookup: CDR1 MNHNS, CDR2 SASEGT. The CDR3 region is CASRPRQGTTYEQYF. In nucleotides, the CDR3 is TGTGCCAGCAGGCCCCGACAGGGGACTACCTACGAGCAGTACTTC.

The CDR3 DNA is TGTGCCAGCAGTAACGGACTAGCGGGAGGGGGCGAGCAGTACTTC. Its protein is CASSNGLAGGGEQYF. This chain connects TRBV27 to TRBJ2-7; TRBD2 matches at 15 bases. The V segment lost 5 bases and the J segment 6 bases; nucleotides outside the gene matches: 5. Germline-derived CDR1 and CDR2 are MNHEY and SMNVEV (reference sequence). This CDR3 is 15 amino acids long.

The gene calls are TRBV19 and TRBJ2-2; D gene ambiguous. Trimming took off 4 bases at V and 3 bases at J, with 9 bases between the two ends. This CDR3 has 14 residues. Per germline, CDR1 LNHDA and CDR2 SQIVND (reference sequence). The CDR3 region has the DNA TGTGCCAGTAGTAGGCCAGACTACACCGGGGAGCTGTTTTTT. Its protein is CASSRPDYTGELFF.

The gene calls are TRBV29-1 and TRBJ1-1; 7 bases are a match to TRBD1. CDR3 size: 11 residues. Trimming at V came to 3 bases and at J to 9 bases, leaving 4 bases not matched to a gene. Germline CDR1 is SQVTM and CDR2 is ANQGSEA. The CDR3 DNA is TGCAGCGTTGACTGGACAGGCCAAGCTTTCTTT. It codes for CSVDWTGQAFF.

V usage is TRBV11-2 and J usage is TRBJ1-1, with 9 bases matching TRBD1. The ends lost 5 bases at V and 1 base at J; junction bases unmatched: 2. CDR3 length: 14 residues. Germline lookup yields CDR1 SGHAT and CDR2 FQNNGV. The CDR3 nucleotides read TGTGCCAGCAGCATGGACAGGGGGAACACTGAAGCTTTCTTT. Protein sequence: CASSMDRGNTEAFF. The whole variable domain, remainder taken from reference TRBV11-2 and TRBJ1-1, is EAGVAQSPRYKIIEKRQSVAFWCNPISGHATLYWYQQILGQGPKLLIQFQNNGVVDDSQLPKDRFSAERLKGVDSTLKIQPAKLEDSAVYLCASSMDRGNTEAFFGQGTRLTVV.

This sequence joins TRBV23-1 and TRBJ2-3; TRBD2 is a possible D gene (6 bases). TRBV23-1 is an ORF, with its function uncertain. This CDR3 is 16 amino acids long. V shed 2 bases and J shed 1 base, with 13 bases lying between them. As DNA, the CDR3 is TGCGCCAGCAGTCAACCCTGCGGGATACGCACAGATACGCAGTATTTT. This gives the protein CASSQPCGIRTDTQYF.

V gene TRBV5-4 combines with J gene TRBJ2-7; TRBD2 agrees at 9 bases. The CDR3 is made up of 13 amino acids. Germline trimming cut 1 base from V and 4 bases from J; bases unmatched to any gene: 0. Germline values: CDR1 SGHNT, CDR2 YYREEE (reference sequence). CDR3: CASSLTSGYEQYF. In DNA, the CDR3 is TGTGCCAGCAGCTTGACTAGCGGGTACGAGCAGTACTTC.

The table lists this clone with a count of one. The rearrangement joins TRBV11-2 to TRBJ2-3, with D maybe TRBD2 (6 bases). Germline-derived CDR1 and CDR2 are SGHAT and FQNNGV. This CDR3 is built from 15 residues. Trimming shortened V by 5 bases and J by 4 bases, and 16 bases separated the two germline ends. Here the CDR3 reads CASSTGTRVADTQYF. The CDR3 bases are TGTGCCAGCAGCACCGGGACTCGGGTGGCAGATACGCAGTATTTT.

The CDR3 here is CASSFPRPSWNEKLFF. CDR3 DNA sequence: TGCGCCAGCAGCTTCCCGAGGCCGTCGTGGAATGAAAAACTGTTTTTT. V usage is TRBV5-1 and J usage is TRBJ1-4; no clear D gene. CDR1 and CDR2 from the germline V gene are SGHRS and YFSETQ. The CDR3 is made up of 16 amino acids. The ends were cut back, 2 bases at V and 5 bases at J, with 16 bases in the middle.

This chain joins TRBV18 and TRBJ2-1, with D possibly being TRBD2 (6 bases). CDR3 size: 17 residues. Germline CDR1 KGHSH, CDR2 LQKENI. The V gene lost 0 bases and the J gene lost 0 bases, with 12 bases spanning the gap. The CDR3 DNA reads TGTGCCAGCTCACCACCGGAGGTGCGGGGCTCCTACAATGAGCAGTTCTTC. Translated: CASSPPEVRGSYNEQFF.

The chain is built from TRBV27 and TRBJ2-7; tentatively, D is TRBD1 (5 bases). Trimming cost V 2 bases and J 5 bases, with 10 bases left between them. Germline CDR1 reads MNHEY; CDR2 reads SMNVEV (reference sequence). This CDR3 has 13 residues. The CDR3 loop is CASSLPGYHEQYF. The DNA of the CDR3 is TGTGCCAGCAGTTTACCAGGGTACCACGAGCAGTACTTC.

This chain uses TRBV2 with TRBJ2-7; TRBD1 aligns across 12 bases. V gave up 9 bases and J gave up 6 bases; unmatched junction bases: 3. CDR3 length equals 12 residues. Germline values: CDR1 SNHLY, CDR2 FYNNEI. CDR3 bases: TGTGCCAGGGGACAGGGGGCGGGCGAGCAGTACTTC. Translation: CARGQGAGEQYF.

In its sample, this clone was seen once. CDR3 sequence (DNA): TGTGCCAGCAGTGGGACAGACAATGAGCAGTTCTTC. Amino acid sequence: CASSGTDNEQFF. V gene TRBV6-6 combines with J gene TRBJ2-1; TRBD1 aligns across 7 bases. This CDR3 is 12 amino acids long. Losses at the gene ends were 5 bases for V and 5 bases for J; bases not matched to a gene: 0. The germline CDR1 and CDR2 sequences are MNHNY and SVGAGI (reference sequence).

The CDR3 sequence is CASSLYSNSGNTIYF. The CDR3 nucleotides read TGTGCCAGCAGTTTATACTCGAACTCTGGAAACACCATATATTTT. The chain links TRBV28 to TRBJ1-3; D call uncertain. CDR1 and CDR2 from the germline V gene are MDHEN and SYDVKM. With 1 base removed from V and 0 bases from J, the gap between germline ends came to 7 bases. The CDR3 has 15 amino acids.

The V and J genes are TRBV27 and TRBJ1-2, with 7 bases identical to TRBD1. The germline gives CDR1 MNHEY, CDR2 SMNVEV (reference sequence). The CDR3 runs to 14 residues. Trimming cost V 5 bases and J 7 bases; bases outside gene matches: 10. The CDR3 here is CASSASATGLGYTF. CDR3 in DNA: TGTGCCAGCAGTGCCTCCGCGACAGGGCTTGGCTACACCTTC.

This chain connects TRBV10-3 to TRBJ2-2; 8 bases agree with TRBD1. The CDR3 runs to 13 residues. CDR1 is ENHRY, CDR2 SYGVKD, per germline. With 11 bases clipped from V and 2 bases from J, the junction kept 4 bases outside the gene matches. CDR3 DNA: TGTGCCCTCGGACAGGGAAACACCGGGGAGCTGTTTTTT. This codes for CALGQGNTGELFF.

The rearrangement joins TRBV10-3 to TRBJ2-1; TRBD2 aligns across 7 bases. V trimming: 5 bases; J trimming: 6 bases; junction bases outside the gene matches: 19. The CDR3 is 18 residues long. Per the germline V gene, CDR1 is ENHRY and CDR2 is SYGVKD. CDR3 region: CAISSPVTGGALRNEQFF. DNA of the CDR3: TGTGCCATCAGTTCCCCCGTGACGGGAGGTGCCCTTCGCAATGAGCAGTTCTTC.

This chain joins TRBV11-2 and TRBJ2-5, with a tentative D call TRBD2 (5 bases). This CDR3 is built from 15 residues. CDR1 SGHAT and CDR2 FQNNGV come from the germline V gene. The V and J ends lost 2 bases and 2 bases respectively, with 12 bases between them. CDR3 in amino acids: CASSLLRAEQETQYF. CDR3 DNA: TGTGCCAGCAGCTTACTCCGAGCGGAGCAAGAGACCCAGTACTTC.

This chain uses TRBV13 with TRBJ1-1, with TRBD1 as a possible D gene (5 bases). The germline V gene encodes CDR1 PRHDT and CDR2 FYEKMQ (reference sequence). The CDR3 loop spans 18 amino acids. The ends were cut back, 5 bases at V and 0 bases at J, with 22 bases in the middle. Written as DNA, the CDR3 is TGTGCCAGCAGCCATTCGGCCGACAGAAGATTGATGAACACTGAAGCTTTCTTT. Its translation: CASSHSADRRLMNTEAFF.

This clone showed up just once. The CDR3 DNA sequence: TGCAGCGCCGGGACTAGCGGGAGTAATGAGCAGTTCTTC. Its translation is CSAGTSGSNEQFF. The V call is TRBV29-1, the J call TRBJ2-1, with 14 bases lining up with TRBD2. Germline V CDR1 and CDR2: SQVTM, ANQGSEA. Germline trimming cut 7 bases from V and 7 bases from J; bases unmatched to any gene: 3. The CDR3 is made up of 13 amino acids.